The present T cell receptor (beta chain) was sequenced within a study of Ad26.COV2.S vaccination and SARS-CoV-2 variants. Study context: Doses of Ad26.COV2.S were injected into muscle once or twice, 56 days apart.

This sample's treatment: some 19 received Ad26.COV2.S at low or high dose, single or two shots; about five received placebo; per-sample allocation not given. Day 63 after the first vaccine or placebo injection was the time point for sampling. It was an adult aged 18-55 years in Boston who was the donor. Measured with immunoSEQ multiplex PCR; TCRdb has only the in-frame clones, and not every one. Altogether 350,000 to 400,000 clones are present, 80% to 90% being singletons, with the ten largest covering 3.5%. On this clone: Its antigen is still unknown. The same CDR3 also results from other DNA sequences found in this sample.

Regarding the study as a whole: Possibly, TCR breadth and depth analyses underestimated total T cell responses. Similar non-spike TCR breadth was observed in recipients of vaccine and of placebo.

CDR1 MNHEY and CDR2 SVGAGI come from the germline V gene. This CDR3 spans 15 amino acids. The junction had 3 bases not matched to a gene; V was cut back by 2 bases and J by 2 bases. The V and J genes are TRBV6-5 and TRBJ2-7; the match to TRBD1 covers 10 bases. The receptor was derived from a person between 18 and 59 years old who received the Ad26.COV2.S COVID-19 vaccine or a placebo. The source was peripheral blood, collected in a trial of Ad26.COV2.S vaccine versus placebo. The CDR3 protein is CASSYRDRGTYEQYF. CDR3 bases: TGTGCCAGCAGTTACAGGGACAGGGGCACCTACGAGCAGTACTTC.